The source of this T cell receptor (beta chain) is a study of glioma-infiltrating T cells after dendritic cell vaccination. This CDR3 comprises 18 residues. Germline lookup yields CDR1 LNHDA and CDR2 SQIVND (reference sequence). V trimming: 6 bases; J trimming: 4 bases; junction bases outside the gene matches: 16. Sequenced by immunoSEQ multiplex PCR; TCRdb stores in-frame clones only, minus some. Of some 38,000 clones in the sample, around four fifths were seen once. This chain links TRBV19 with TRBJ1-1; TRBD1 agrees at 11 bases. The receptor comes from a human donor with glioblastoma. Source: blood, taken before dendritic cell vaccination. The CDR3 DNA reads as TGTGCCAGTAGAGGATCTCTTGGGGACAGGGGGTTCAGCACTGAAGCTTTCTTT. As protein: CASRGSLGDRGFSTEAFF. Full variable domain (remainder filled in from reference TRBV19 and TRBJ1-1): DGGITQSPKYLFRKEGQNVTLSCEQNLNHDAMYWYRQDPGQGLRLIYYSQIVNDFQKGDIAEGYSVSREKKESFPLTVTSAQKNPTAFYLCASRGSLGDRGFSTEAFFGQGTRLTVV.